The 26 T cell receptor beta chains in this list originate from one sample, sequenced in a study of shared clonotypes between healthy human individuals. Naive CD8 cells lacked CD45RO and underwent positive selection for CCR7, leaving out terminally differentiated effector memory CD45RA+ cells. Data came from immunoSEQ multiplex PCR; TCRdb stores just in-frame clones and leaves some out. Among about 2 million clones listed, 85% to 95% were seen once. What was sequenced was naive CD8+ T cells sorted from blood. These receptors were taken from a man aged 18 to 35 in good health.

The rearrangement joins TRBV15 to TRBJ1-5; TRBD1 matches 9 bases. Germline CDR1 and CDR2: LNHNV and YYDKDF (reference sequence). The CDR3 consists of 14 residues. Trimming removed 3 bases from V and 11 bases from J; junction bases left unmatched: 8. In DNA, the CDR3 is TGTGCCACCAGCAGGACAGGGGGATCCGTTACCCAGCATTTT. It is translated as CATSRTGGSVTQHF.

The genes are TRBV28 and TRBJ1-4; D gene uncertain. Trimming took 4 bases from V and 5 from J, leaving 14 bases between them. The length of the CDR3 is 15 residues. Germline V gene data show CDR1 as MDHEN and CDR2 as SYDVKM. DNA of the CDR3: TGTGCCAGCAGTTCCGTCCGGGGTATGAATGAAAAACTGTTTTTT. Protein: CASSSVRGMNEKLFF.

The chain's CDR3 is CASSLGQYNEQFF. The CDR3 region has the DNA TGTGCCAGCAGCTTGGGACAGTACAATGAGCAGTTCTTC. The chain is built from TRBV5-6 and TRBJ2-1; a weak D match, TRBD1 (5 bases). V shed 0 bases and J shed 4 bases, with 5 bases lying between them. Germline CDR1 reads SGHDT; CDR2 reads YYEEEE. The CDR3 length is 13 residues.

The chain carries TRBV2 and TRBJ1-4, with D maybe TRBD1 (5 bases). V lost 4 bases, J lost 4 bases, and 16 bases lay in between. The CDR3 loop spans 16 amino acids. The V gene's germline CDR1 is SNHLY and CDR2 FYNNEI. The DNA of the CDR3 is TGTGCCAGCAGTGGGGGTTGGGGGACCTTTAATGAAAAACTGTTTTTT. It specifies CASSGGWGTFNEKLFF.

The chain employs TRBV27 and TRBJ1-1, with a possible D match to TRBD1 (6 bases). The CDR3 sequence is 15 residues long. V lost 6 bases, J lost 0 bases, and 14 bases lay in between. Looked up from germline, CDR1 is MNHEY and CDR2 is SMNVEV (reference sequence). Written as DNA, the CDR3 is TGTGCCAGCAGATTGGACAGATACATGAACACTGAAGCTTTCTTT. This translates into CASRLDRYMNTEAFF.

The chain carries TRBV29-1 and TRBJ2-1; 9 bases map to TRBD1. V was clipped by 5 bases and J by 1 base; unmatched bases: 3. This CDR3 is 14 amino acids long. Per germline, CDR1 SQVTM and CDR2 ANQGSEA. The CDR3 nucleotides are TGCAGCGTTCCGACAGGGGGGTCCTACAATGAGCAGTTCTTC. It translates to CSVPTGGSYNEQFF.

The V gene is TRBV9, the J gene TRBJ2-1, with no clear D. Trimming left V 1 base short and J 6 bases short, with 14 bases between. The CDR3 has 15 amino acids. Germline assignment: CDR1 SGDLS and CDR2 YYNGEE. CDR3 region: CASSVQEVVINEQFF. DNA for the CDR3: TGTGCCAGCAGCGTACAGGAAGTAGTGATCAATGAGCAGTTCTTC. Combining the CDR3 with reference TRBV9 and TRBJ2-1 gives the whole variable domain DSGVTQTPKHLITATGQRVTLRCSPRSGDLSVYWYQQSLDQGLQFLIQYYNGEERAKGNILERFSAQQFPDLHSELNLSSLELGDSALYFCASSVQEVVINEQFFGPGTRLTVL.

J is TRBJ2-3 and V is TRBV18, with TRBD2 matching over 12 bases. With 1 base clipped from V and 0 bases from J, the junction kept 5 bases outside the gene matches. CDR3 length equals 18 residues. Germline V gives CDR1 KGHSH, CDR2 LQKENI. The CDR3 loop reads CASSPLASGRASTDTQYF. In DNA form, the CDR3 reads TGTGCCAGCTCACCACTTGCTAGCGGGAGGGCGAGCACAGATACGCAGTATTTT.

The chain combines TRBV6-5 with TRBJ2-3; D not certain. V gave up 4 bases and J gave up 4 bases, with 9 bases separating them. This CDR3 is built from 13 residues. CDR1 is MNHEY, CDR2 SVGAGI, per germline. For the CDR3, the DNA is TGTGCCAGCAGTTGGAACTTTGCAGATACGCAGTATTTT. It translates to CASSWNFADTQYF.

CDR3 residues: CASTSEAGREKLFF. CDR3 sequence (DNA): TGTGCCAGCACCTCCGAAGCCGGACGGGAAAAACTGTTTTTT. The chain recombines TRBV13 with TRBJ1-4; D is ambiguous. The germline gives CDR1 PRHDT, CDR2 FYEKMQ (reference sequence). The CDR3 consists of 14 residues. Trimming took off 7 bases at V and 8 bases at J, with 17 bases between the two ends.

In regard to this clone: Distinct nucleotide sequences in the sample also encode this CDR3. The rearrangement uses TRBV5-4 and TRBJ2-1, with 8 bases matching TRBD1. Germline CDR1 and CDR2: SGHNT and YYREEE (reference sequence). There are 12 residues in the CDR3. Trimming cost V 4 bases and J 8 bases; bases outside gene matches: 2. The CDR3 sequence: CASSPDRDEQFF. CDR3 nucleotides: TGTGCCAGCAGCCCGGACAGGGATGAGCAGTTCTTC.

The V call is TRBV6-1, the J call TRBJ1-2; tentatively, D is TRBD1 (5 bases). V was pared by 0 bases and J by 7 bases, with 12 bases between. Germline CDR1 reads MNHNS; CDR2 reads SASEGT. This CDR3 comprises 14 residues. The CDR3 DNA is TGTGCCAGCAGTGAAGCCTCCAGGGCCCTTGGCTACACCTTC. This codes for CASSEASRALGYTF.

V is TRBV15 and J is TRBJ1-1, with D unresolved. V was cut by 0 bases and J by 2 bases, with 10 bases left in between. The CDR3 has 15 residues. In germline, CDR1 is LNHNV, CDR2 YYDKDF (reference sequence). CDR3 loop: CATSRDPGINTEAFF. The CDR3 bases are TGTGCCACCAGCAGAGATCCGGGGATAAACACTGAAGCTTTCTTT.

This chain uses TRBV4-1 with TRBJ2-7, with 12 bases that match TRBD2. The germline CDR1 and CDR2 sequences are MGHRA and YSYEKL. CDR3 length: 17 residues. The ends lost 0 bases at V and 1 base at J; junction bases unmatched: 4. Written as DNA, the CDR3 is TGCGCCAGCAGCCAAGATTGGCTAGCGGGAGGGTCCTACGAGCAGTACTTC. Amino acids: CASSQDWLAGGSYEQYF.

The V and J genes are TRBV10-2 and TRBJ2-1; 12 bases agree with TRBD1. Per germline, CDR1 WSHSY and CDR2 SAAADI. V lost 1 base to trimming and J lost 7 bases; unmatched junction nucleotides: 2. The CDR3 spans 15 residues. The CDR3 DNA reads TGCGCCAGCAGTGAGTTGGGACAGGGGGCAAATGAGCAGTTCTTC. Translation: CASSELGQGANEQFF.

The V gene is TRBV28, the J gene TRBJ2-3; D perhaps matches TRBD1 (6 bases). Germline CDR1 reads MDHEN; CDR2 reads SYDVKM. Trimming removed 2 bases at V and 0 bases at J, with 18 bases between. This CDR3 is built from 18 residues. CDR3 in amino acids: CASSLPSTGFLSTDTQYF. The CDR3 DNA reads TGTGCCAGCAGTTTACCCTCGACAGGATTCCTTAGCACAGATACGCAGTATTTT.

The chain has TRBV15 and TRBJ1-1; D is unresolved. Trimming removed 8 bases at V and 5 bases at J, with 15 bases between. There are 13 residues in the CDR3. In germline, CDR1 is LNHNV, CDR2 YYDKDF (reference sequence). CDR3: CATRLTLGTEAFF. The CDR3 nucleotides are TGTGCCACCCGTCTTACTTTGGGGACTGAAGCTTTCTTT.

The chain uses TRBV7-6 and TRBJ2-7; no clear D. CDR1 is SGHVS and CDR2 is FNYEAQ in the germline V gene. The CDR3 spans 15 residues. The germline V and J ends were trimmed by 0 bases and 0 bases, with 9 bases remaining between them. CDR3 nucleotides: TGTGCCAGCAGCTTAGCTGTTGGCTTCTCCTACGAGCAGTACTTC. The encoded protein is CASSLAVGFSYEQYF. Supplemented by reference TRBV7-6 and TRBJ2-7, the full variable domain reads GAGVSQSPRYKVTKRGQDVALRCDPISGHVSLYWYRQALGQGPEFLTYFNYEAQQDKSGLPNDRFSAERPEGSISTLTIQRTEQRDSAMYRCASSLAVGFSYEQYFGPGTRLTVT.

The J gene is TRBJ2-7, the V gene TRBV6-6; a weak D match, TRBD2 (5 bases). Germline V CDR1 and CDR2: MNHNY, SVGAGI (reference sequence). Deletions cut 7 bases from V and 2 bases from J, with 18 bases between. The CDR3 is 15 amino acids. The CDR3 here is CASNEAITSAYEQYF. The CDR3 DNA is TGTGCCAGCAATGAGGCCATCACTAGTGCCTACGAGCAGTACTTC.

V usage is TRBV6-1 and J usage is TRBJ1-2; weak D call: TRBD1 (5 bases). Germline CDR1 and CDR2: MNHNS and SASEGT. Trimming left V 2 bases short and J 4 bases short, with 14 bases between. This CDR3 comprises 15 residues. In nucleotides, the CDR3 is TGTGCCAGCAGTGAACTGGGGCTGCAAGGCTATGGCTACACCTTC. As protein: CASSELGLQGYGYTF.

V and J are TRBV6-6 and TRBJ2-5, with TRBD2 matching 14 bases. This CDR3 spans 14 amino acids. The V gene end was trimmed by 7 bases and the J gene end by 5 bases; junction bases not matched to a gene: 3. From germline, CDR1 is MNHNY and CDR2 SVGAGI (reference sequence). As DNA, the CDR3 is TGTGCCAGCACCGGGACTAGCGGGAGTGAGACCCAGTACTTC. Translation: CASTGTSGSETQYF.

This chain links TRBV6-6 with TRBJ1-1; D remains ambiguous. V gave up 6 bases and J gave up 0 bases, with 14 bases separating them. Germline CDR1 is MNHNY and CDR2 is SVGAGI (reference sequence). The CDR3 is made up of 15 amino acids. This CDR3 reads CASSPFTGMNTEAFF. CDR3 nucleotides: TGTGCCAGCAGCCCCTTTACCGGAATGAACACTGAAGCTTTCTTT.

For this clone: Other DNA sequences in the sample encode the same CDR3. This chain joins TRBV4-3 and TRBJ2-7; 8 bases fit TRBD1. Germline-derived CDR1 and CDR2 are LGHNA and YSLEER. Germline trimming cut 1 base from V and 1 base from J; bases unmatched to any gene: 3. The CDR3 has 15 residues. This CDR3 is CASSQGTGGSYEQYF. Written as DNA, the CDR3 is TGCGCCAGCAGCCAAGGAACAGGGGGGTCCTACGAGCAGTACTTC.

This chain uses TRBV11-2 with TRBJ2-7, with D unclear. CDR3 length: 12 residues. With 2 bases removed from V and 6 bases from J, the gap between germline ends came to 8 bases. The germline gives CDR1 SGHAT, CDR2 FQNNGV. CDR3 coding DNA: TGTGCCAGCAGCTTATCCCCCCGCGAGCAGTACTTC. Amino acids: CASSLSPREQYF. Complete variable domain (other parts from reference TRBV11-2 and TRBJ2-7): EAGVAQSPRYKIIEKRQSVAFWCNPISGHATLYWYQQILGQGPKLLIQFQNNGVVDDSQLPKDRFSAERLKGVDSTLKIQPAKLEDSAVYLCASSLSPREQYFGPGTRLTVT.

The chain is built from TRBV30 and TRBJ2-3; 7 positions match TRBD1. The CDR3 consists of 16 residues. In germline, CDR1 is GTSNPN, CDR2 SVGIG (reference sequence). Trimming cost V 3 bases and J 3 bases; bases outside gene matches: 12. CDR3 sequence reads: CAWSTGASDRTDTQYF. CDR3 bases: TGTGCCTGGAGCACAGGGGCCTCGGATAGGACAGATACGCAGTATTTT.

This chain connects TRBV7-8 to TRBJ1-5, with D possibly being TRBD1 (6 bases). Germline CDR1 and CDR2: SGHVS and FQNEAQ. The V end was cut by 5 bases, the J end by 4 bases, with 12 bases between. This CDR3 comprises 14 residues. The DNA for the CDR3 is TGTGCCAGCAGCCGGGACATAACTAATCAGCCCCAGCATTTT. Its translation is CASSRDITNQPQHF.